This entry lists 21 T cell receptor beta chains sequenced from one sample in a study of human T cells and chemical hapten exposure. Time point indicated: patch test 3, about 24 weeks after DPC sensitization. Treatment: therapeutic diphenylcyclopropenone sensitization with weekly scalp DPC. MiXCR, applied by TCRdb to the RACE reads, yields one record per CDR3 protein. This sample yields tens of thousands of distinct CDR3 sequences, of which 10% to 15% are seen a single time; approximately 5.2% belongs to the top ten. This sample comprised whole blood, obtained in connection with sensitization to the hapten diphenylcyclopropenone (DPC). The receptors derive from a woman between 50 and 59 years old with alopecia areata. Some clones in this sample may be carry-over from other donors' samples.

Only a few counts were recorded for this clonotype. CDR3 residues: CASTPSGGRANEQYF. The DNA of the CDR3 is TGTGCCAGCACCCCATCGGGAGGGAGGGCCAACGAGCAGTACTTC. The chain carries TRBV6-6 and TRBJ2-7, with 8 nucleotides matching TRBD2. Germline V CDR1 and CDR2: MNHNY, SVGAGI (reference sequence). Unmatched junction bases numbered 13, after V lost 7 bases and J lost 5 bases. This CDR3 is built from 15 residues.

The chain employs TRBV5-1 and TRBJ2-7, with 7 bases matching TRBD2. This CDR3 is 16 amino acids long. The V gene's germline CDR1 is SGHRS and CDR2 YFSETQ. V lost 3 bases, J lost 0 bases, and 9 bases stayed unmatched. Written as DNA, the CDR3 is TGCGCCAGCAGCTGGGAGGGACTACCTAGCTCCTACGAGCAGTACTTC. It translates to CASSWEGLPSSYEQYF.

This clonotype was recorded many times. The CDR3 DNA is TGCAGTGCTCGATCACCTATAGCGGGAGAGTGGGTAGAGCAGTACTTC. This codes for CSARSPIAGEWVEQYF. The chain combines TRBV20-1 with TRBJ2-7, with 9 bases that match TRBD2. The CDR3 is 16 amino acids. V trimming: 5 bases; J trimming: 7 bases; junction bases outside the gene matches: 18. CDR1 and CDR2 from the germline V gene are DFQATT and SNEGSKA (reference sequence).

This clonotype was seen a handful of times. The genes are TRBV5-4 and TRBJ1-2, with a possible D match to TRBD1 (6 bases). This CDR3 region has 15 residues. V lost 0 bases to trimming and J lost 3 bases, with 12 bases between them. CDR1 and CDR2 (germline): SGHNT, YYREEE (reference sequence). CDR3 region: CASSLGDRPHYGYTF. The CDR3 DNA follows: TGTGCCAGCAGCTTGGGAGACAGGCCGCACTATGGCTACACCTTC.

The chain links TRBV7-3 to TRBJ2-3; the D is unclear. Germline-derived CDR1 and CDR2 are SGHTA and FQGTGA. V lost 5 bases, J lost 2 bases, and 14 bases lay in between. This CDR3 has 15 amino acids. CDR3 protein: CASSLQGLITDTQYF. In nucleotides, the CDR3 is TGTGCCAGCAGCCTCCAAGGGTTGATCACAGATACGCAGTATTTT. The entire variable domain, with the rest obtained from reference TRBV7-3 and TRBJ2-3, is as follows: GAGVSQTPSNKVTEKGKYVELRCDPISGHTALYWYRQSLGQGPEFLIYFQGTGAADDSGLPNDRFFAVRPEGSVSTLKIQRTERGDSAVYLCASSLQGLITDTQYFGPGTRLTVL.

This clonotype was picked up many times. This chain joins TRBV30 and TRBJ2-3, with D perhaps being TRBD1 or TRBD2 (5 bases each). The CDR3 runs to 14 residues. V lost 0 bases, J lost 0 bases, and 7 bases lay in between. Germline lookup yields CDR1 GTSNPN and CDR2 SVGIG (reference sequence). The CDR3 nucleotides are TGTGCCTGGAGTGTTGGGGGTAGCACAGATACGCAGTATTTT. Its translation: CAWSVGGSTDTQYF. Combining the CDR3 with reference TRBV30 and TRBJ2-3 gives the whole variable domain SQTIHQWPATLVQPVGSPLSLECTVEGTSNPNLYWYRQAAGRGLQLLFYSVGIGQISSEVPQNLSASRPQDRQFILSSKKLLLSDSGFYLCAWSVGGSTDTQYFGPGTRLTVL.

This clonotype was counted a few times. The rearrangement links TRBV5-8 to TRBJ1-2, with D possibly matching TRBD1 (5 bases). Germline V gene sequence: CDR1 SGHTS, CDR2 YDEGEE. The CDR3 length is 15 residues. Trimming left V 4 bases short and J 1 base short, with 14 bases between. In nucleotides, the CDR3 is TGTGCCAGCAGCCAGGGCGGGGGGATTAACTATGGCTACACCTTC. Amino acids: CASSQGGGINYGYTF.

This clonotype was detected only a few times. The CDR3 DNA follows: TGTGCCAGCAGTTTCAACGGGAGGAACTACGAGCAGTACTTC. Translated, it gives CASSFNGRNYEQYF. The rearrangement joins TRBV12-3 or TRBV12-4 to TRBJ2-7; the match to TRBD2 covers 7 bases. V shed 3 bases and J 3 bases; nucleotides not matched to a gene: 5. This CDR3 spans 14 amino acids.

This clonotype has more than one count but fewer than ten. V and J are TRBV7-8 and TRBJ2-3, with D hard to call. Trimming removed 1 base at V and 0 bases at J, with 5 bases between. Germline V gene sequence: CDR1 SGHVS, CDR2 FQNEAQ. The CDR3 runs to 14 residues. Here the CDR3 reads CASSLDQSTDTQYF. CDR3 sequence (DNA): TGTGCCAGCAGCTTAGACCAGAGCACAGATACGCAGTATTTT.

This clonotype is medium-sized in the sample. V gene TRBV28 combines with J gene TRBJ2-3; 10 positions match TRBD1. CDR3 length: 16 amino acids. V trimming: 5 bases; J trimming: 6 bases; junction bases outside the gene matches: 11. Per germline, CDR1 MDHEN and CDR2 SYDVKM. The CDR3 coding sequence is TGTGCCAGCAGTCACCCCCCGGGACAGGGGAGGGATACGCAGTATTTT. Translation gives CASSHPPGQGRDTQYF.

The J gene is TRBJ2-1, the V gene TRBV6-5; 9 nucleotides line up with TRBD2. The CDR3 is 14 residues long. Losses at the gene ends were 6 bases for V and 4 bases for J; bases not matched to a gene: 4. Per the germline V gene, CDR1 is MNHEY and CDR2 is SVGAGI. The CDR3 loop reads CASSRLAEYNEQFF. CDR3 DNA: TGTGCCAGCAGCAGACTAGCGGAATACAATGAGCAGTTCTTC.

This clonotype has a count of ten or more. J is TRBJ1-6 and V is TRBV11-3; D is unresolved. The V end was cut by 5 bases, the J end by 9 bases, with 14 bases between. CDR3 size: 14 residues. Germline V gives CDR1 SGHNT, CDR2 YENEEA. This CDR3 is CASSKGPGGSPLHF. CDR3 nucleotides: TGTGCCAGCAGCAAAGGACCCGGCGGTTCACCCCTCCACTTT.

This clonotype was counted at least ten times. The chain joins TRBV5-1 to TRBJ2-7; D is tentatively TRBD1 or TRBD2 (5 bases each). CDR1 is SGHRS and CDR2 is YFSETQ in the germline V gene. V lost 0 bases to trimming and J lost 2 bases, with 12 bases between them. The CDR3 is made up of 15 amino acids. The CDR3 sequence: CASSLEPGPTYEQYF. The CDR3 nucleotides are TGCGCCAGCAGCTTGGAGCCGGGACCGACCTACGAGCAGTACTTC.

This clonotype has at least ten counts. The chain links TRBV6-4 to TRBJ2-1; D perhaps matches TRBD2 (5 bases). The CDR3 is made up of 13 amino acids. Trimming pared 5 bases from V and 8 bases from J, leaving 13 bases between. CDR1 MRHNA and CDR2 SNTAGT come from the germline V gene. CDR3 sequence reads: CASSPRDEDEQFF. The CDR3 DNA is TGTGCCAGCAGTCCCCGGGATGAGGATGAGCAGTTCTTC.

The chain combines TRBV11-2 with TRBJ2-7, with 8 bases fitting TRBD2. V lost 1 base, J lost 1 base, and 9 bases stayed unmatched. This CDR3 has 17 amino acids. The V gene's germline CDR1 is SGHAT and CDR2 FQNNGV. The CDR3 protein is CASSLGPSGSVSYEQYF. The CDR3 coding sequence is TGTGCCAGCAGCTTAGGTCCCAGCGGGAGTGTGTCCTACGAGCAGTACTTC.

This clonotype was seen ten or more times. The CDR3 DNA is TGTGCTAGTGGTTTGACTAGCGGGGTAAATGAGCAGTTCTTC. Residues: CASGLTSGVNEQFF. The chain employs TRBV12-5 and TRBJ2-1; TRBD2 aligns across 10 bases. The trim removed 2 bases at V and 7 bases at J, leaving 2 bases unmatched. Germline-derived CDR1 and CDR2 are LGHNT and FRNRAP. The CDR3 is 14 amino acids.

This sequence joins TRBV7-8 and TRBJ1-1; unclear D gene. CDR1 and CDR2 (germline): SGHVS, FQNEAQ. V lost 5 bases and J lost 0, with 10 bases in between. This CDR3 contains 14 residues. CDR3 bases: TGTGCCAGCAGCCTCTCCGAAATGAACACTGAAGCTTTCTTT. It specifies CASSLSEMNTEAFF.

Only a few counts were recorded for this clonotype. The chain combines TRBV29-1 with TRBJ1-2, with D unclear. Germline lookup yields CDR1 SQVTM and CDR2 ANQGSEA. Trimming pared 2 bases from V and 4 bases from J, leaving 8 bases between. This CDR3 spans 12 amino acids. This CDR3 is CSVETVTYGYTF. For the CDR3, the DNA is TGCAGCGTTGAAACAGTGACCTATGGCTACACCTTC. Combining the CDR3 with reference TRBV29-1 and TRBJ1-2 gives the whole variable domain SAVISQKPSRDICQRGTSLTIQCQVDSQVTMMFWYRQQPGQSLTLIATANQGSEATYESGFVIDKFPISRPNLTFSTLTVSNMSPEDSSIYLCSVETVTYGYTFGSGTRLTVV.

This clonotype has ten or more counts. The chain has TRBV12-3 or TRBV12-4 and TRBJ2-6; no definite D call. The germline V and J ends were trimmed by 7 bases and 0 bases, with 10 bases remaining between them. There are 15 residues in the CDR3. The CDR3 DNA follows: TGTGCCAGCACCGGATGGTCCTCTGGGGCCAACGTCCTGACTTTC. Translating gives CASTGWSSGANVLTF.

This clonotype was observed at least ten times. This rearrangement joins TRBV5-4 to TRBJ2-7; possibly TRBD2 for D (6 bases). CDR1 is SGHNT and CDR2 is YYREEE in the germline V gene (reference sequence). The CDR3 contains 14 residues. Trimming pared 0 bases from V and 5 bases from J, leaving 12 bases between. In nucleotides, the CDR3 is TGTGCCAGCAGCTTGGGCCTAGCGAGCCACGAGCAGTACTTC. Translated: CASSLGLASHEQYF.

This clonotype has a count of ten or more. The genes are TRBV19 and TRBJ2-3; 13 positions match TRBD2. The CDR3 spans 15 residues. Germline V gene sequence: CDR1 LNHDA, CDR2 SQIVND (reference sequence). The J segment lost 5 bases and the V segment lost 4 bases, leaving 3 bases of the junction unmatched. CDR3 DNA sequence: TGTGCCAGTAGTAAACTAGCGGGAGGGGGAGATACGCAGTATTTT. This encodes CASSKLAGGGDTQYF.